Here is one T cell receptor (beta chain) with its context. The CDR3 consists of 14 residues. Germline CDR1 and CDR2: SEHNR and FQNEAQ (reference sequence). V was clipped by 5 bases and J by 2 bases; unmatched bases: 4. In the authors' methods: Reference gene primer amplification in the assay estimated nucleated cell counts. Clones were read by immunoSEQ multiplex PCR, and TCRdb kept only the in-frame ones, dropping some. The D gene and trimming were derived from the DNA, and the V and J assignments and clone size from that table. The sample shows around 110,000 clones, 70% to 85% of them seen only once. This entry comes from a study of blood T cell repertoires in COVID-19. On the study more broadly: The study drew acute and convalescent COVID-19 samples from the United States, Italy and Spain. Sample material is recorded as cDNA or gDNA derived from T cells, B-cell-depleted T cells, or PBMCs.

The genes are TRBV7-9 and TRBJ2-5, with TRBD2 matching over 8 bases. This TCR was sampled from a man aged 65-85 years with active or convalescent COVID-19. Sequencing was performed on peripheral blood. The CDR3 coding sequence is TGTGCCAGCAGCCCAGCTAGCGGGCAAGAGACCCAGTACTTC. It translates to CASSPASGQETQYF. The whole variable domain, remainder taken from reference TRBV7-9 and TRBJ2-5, is DTGVSQNPRHKITKRGQNVTFRCDPISEHNRLYWYRQTLGQGPEFLTYFQNEAQLEKSRLLSDRFSAERPKGSFSTLEIQRTEQGDSAMYLCASSPASGQETQYFGPGTRLLVL.